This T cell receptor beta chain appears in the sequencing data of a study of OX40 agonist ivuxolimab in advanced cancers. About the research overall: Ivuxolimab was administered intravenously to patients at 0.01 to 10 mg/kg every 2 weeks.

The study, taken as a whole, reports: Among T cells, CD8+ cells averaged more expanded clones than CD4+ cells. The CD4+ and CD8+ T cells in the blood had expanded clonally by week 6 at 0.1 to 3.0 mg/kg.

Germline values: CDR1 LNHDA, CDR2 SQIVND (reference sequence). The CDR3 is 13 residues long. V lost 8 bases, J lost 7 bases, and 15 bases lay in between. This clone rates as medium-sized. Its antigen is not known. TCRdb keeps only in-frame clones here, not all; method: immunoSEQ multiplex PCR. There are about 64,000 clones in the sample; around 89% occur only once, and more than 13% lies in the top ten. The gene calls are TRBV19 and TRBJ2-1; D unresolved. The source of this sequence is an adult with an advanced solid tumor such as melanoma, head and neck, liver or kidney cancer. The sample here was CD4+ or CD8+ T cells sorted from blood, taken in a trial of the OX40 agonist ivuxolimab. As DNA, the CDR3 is TGTGCCAGTTCTCCTACCGGGTGGAATGAGCAGTTCTTC. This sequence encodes CASSPTGWNEQFF. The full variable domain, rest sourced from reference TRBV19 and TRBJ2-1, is DGGITQSPKYLFRKEGQNVTLSCEQNLNHDAMYWYRQDPGQGLRLIYYSQIVNDFQKGDIAEGYSVSREKKESFPLTVTSAQKNPTAFYLCASSPTGWNEQFFGPGTRLTVL.